This T cell receptor beta chain originates from a study of blood T cell repertoires in COVID-19. This clone was observed a single time. Clones were read by immunoSEQ multiplex PCR, and TCRdb kept only the in-frame ones, dropping some. The sample consists of 5,000 to 6,000 clones, roughly nine tenths of them appearing once. This TCR was recovered from a human donor in a cohort sampled during active COVID-19. Sequenced: peripheral blood.

CDR3: CASSITVTTYNEQFF. The DNA of the CDR3 is TGTGCCAGCAGCATCACAGTGACTACCTACAATGAGCAGTTCTTC. The chain joins TRBV7-3 to TRBJ2-1; TRBD2 is a possible D gene (5 bases). CDR3 length equals 15 residues. V was trimmed by 5 bases and J by 2 bases, leaving 13 bases between them. Germline V gives CDR1 SGHTA, CDR2 FQGTGA. The full variable domain, in which reference TRBV7-3 and TRBJ2-1 provide the parts outside the CDR3, is GAGVSQTPSNKVTEKGKYVELRCDPISGHTALYWYRQSLGQGPEFLIYFQGTGAADDSGLPNDRFFAVRPEGSVSTLKIQRTERGDSAVYLCASSITVTTYNEQFFGPGTRLTVL.